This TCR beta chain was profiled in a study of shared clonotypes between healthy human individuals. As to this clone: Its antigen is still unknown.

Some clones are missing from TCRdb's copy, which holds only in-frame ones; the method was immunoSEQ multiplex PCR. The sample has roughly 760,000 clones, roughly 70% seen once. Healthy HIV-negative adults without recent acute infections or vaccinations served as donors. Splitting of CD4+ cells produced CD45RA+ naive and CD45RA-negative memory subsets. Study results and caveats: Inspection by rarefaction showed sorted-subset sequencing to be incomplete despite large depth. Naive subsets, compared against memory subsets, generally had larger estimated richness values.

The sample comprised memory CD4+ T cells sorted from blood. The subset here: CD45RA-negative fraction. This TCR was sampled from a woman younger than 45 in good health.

CDR3 protein: CASSLVSNEQFF. Written as DNA, the CDR3 is TGTGCCAGCAGCTTAGTGAGCAATGAGCAGTTCTTC. The chain links TRBV13 to TRBJ2-1; no firm D call. V shed 1 base and J shed 6 bases, with 4 bases lying between them. The CDR3 is made up of 12 amino acids. Germline CDR1 PRHDT, CDR2 FYEKMQ (reference sequence).